This TCR beta chain appears in the sequencing data of a study of CD8+CD57+ T cells in acquired aplastic anemia. The CDR3 is 13 amino acids. V shed 3 bases and J 11 bases; nucleotides not matched to a gene: 9. Per germline, CDR1 DFQATT and CDR2 SNEGSKA (reference sequence). Before being chosen for sequencing, patients had shown CD8+CD57+ cell expansion by flow cytometry. TCR beta VDJ and CDR3 were profiled, and genomic DNA was the template. TCRdb called the reads again in MiXCR, with one record for every CDR3 protein. The table has about 180,000 distinct CDR3 sequences, 50% to 65% seen once; the top ten hold 42%.

The source of this sequence is a human donor with aplastic anemia. The chain links TRBV20-1 to TRBJ1-4, with 7 nucleotides matching TRBD1. The source material was sorted CD4+, CD8+, or CD8+CD57+ T cells (not recorded which) from PBMCs. This chain's CDR3 is CSARAPGQRKLFF. CDR3 bases: TGCAGTGCTAGGGCACCGGGACAGAGGAAACTGTTTTTT.